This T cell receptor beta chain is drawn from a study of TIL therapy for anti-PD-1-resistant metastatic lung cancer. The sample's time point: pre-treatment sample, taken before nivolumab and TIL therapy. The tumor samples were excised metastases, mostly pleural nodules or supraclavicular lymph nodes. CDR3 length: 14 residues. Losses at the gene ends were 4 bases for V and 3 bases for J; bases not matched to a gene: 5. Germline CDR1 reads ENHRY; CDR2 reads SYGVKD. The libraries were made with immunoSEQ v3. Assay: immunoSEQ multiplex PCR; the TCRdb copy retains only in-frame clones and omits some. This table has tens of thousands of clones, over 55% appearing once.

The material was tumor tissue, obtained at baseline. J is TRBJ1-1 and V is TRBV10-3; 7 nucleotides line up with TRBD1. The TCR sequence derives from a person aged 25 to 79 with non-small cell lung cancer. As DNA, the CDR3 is TGTGCCATCAGTGCTAAGGGGGCGGACACTGAAGCTTTCTTT. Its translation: CAISAKGADTEAFF.